There are many counts of the clone carrying this TCR beta chain. This record belongs to a study of T-cell reconstitution after alpha-beta-depleted transplantation in children. Deletions cut 4 bases from V and 4 bases from J, with 20 bases between. The CDR3 sequence is 17 residues long. Germline-derived CDR1 and CDR2 are MNHEY and SMNVEV (reference sequence). Unique molecular identifiers were used in preparing the TCRbeta library. One entry per CDR3 protein, called by TCRdb with MiXCR from the PCR reads. Of about 640,000 distinct CDR3 sequences in the sample, roughly 17% were seen once. Sequencing was performed on PBMCs from the stem cell graft donor, taken from the stem cell graft. V gene TRBV27 combines with J gene TRBJ2-1; a possible D gene is TRBD1 (6 bases). The receptor was isolated from a human donor who donated a stem cell graft to a child with acute myeloid leukemia. This chain's CDR3 is CASSSQIPGHYYNEQFF. The CDR3 DNA follows: TGTGCCAGCAGTTCTCAAATCCCGGGACATTATTACAATGAGCAGTTCTTC.